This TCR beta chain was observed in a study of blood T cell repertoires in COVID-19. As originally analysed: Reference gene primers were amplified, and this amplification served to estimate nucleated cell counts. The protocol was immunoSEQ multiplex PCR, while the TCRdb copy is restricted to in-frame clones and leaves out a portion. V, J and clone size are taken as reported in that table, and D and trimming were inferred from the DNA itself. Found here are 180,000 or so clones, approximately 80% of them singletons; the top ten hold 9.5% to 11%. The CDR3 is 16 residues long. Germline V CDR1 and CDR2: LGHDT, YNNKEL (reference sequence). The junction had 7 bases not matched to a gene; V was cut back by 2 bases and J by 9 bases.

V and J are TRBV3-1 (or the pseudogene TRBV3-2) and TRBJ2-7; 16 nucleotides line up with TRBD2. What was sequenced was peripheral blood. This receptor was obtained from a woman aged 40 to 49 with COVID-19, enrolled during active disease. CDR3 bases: TGTGCCAGCAGCCAACCCGGGACTAGCGGGAGGGCCGGGCAGTACTTC. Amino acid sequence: CASSQPGTSGRAGQYF.